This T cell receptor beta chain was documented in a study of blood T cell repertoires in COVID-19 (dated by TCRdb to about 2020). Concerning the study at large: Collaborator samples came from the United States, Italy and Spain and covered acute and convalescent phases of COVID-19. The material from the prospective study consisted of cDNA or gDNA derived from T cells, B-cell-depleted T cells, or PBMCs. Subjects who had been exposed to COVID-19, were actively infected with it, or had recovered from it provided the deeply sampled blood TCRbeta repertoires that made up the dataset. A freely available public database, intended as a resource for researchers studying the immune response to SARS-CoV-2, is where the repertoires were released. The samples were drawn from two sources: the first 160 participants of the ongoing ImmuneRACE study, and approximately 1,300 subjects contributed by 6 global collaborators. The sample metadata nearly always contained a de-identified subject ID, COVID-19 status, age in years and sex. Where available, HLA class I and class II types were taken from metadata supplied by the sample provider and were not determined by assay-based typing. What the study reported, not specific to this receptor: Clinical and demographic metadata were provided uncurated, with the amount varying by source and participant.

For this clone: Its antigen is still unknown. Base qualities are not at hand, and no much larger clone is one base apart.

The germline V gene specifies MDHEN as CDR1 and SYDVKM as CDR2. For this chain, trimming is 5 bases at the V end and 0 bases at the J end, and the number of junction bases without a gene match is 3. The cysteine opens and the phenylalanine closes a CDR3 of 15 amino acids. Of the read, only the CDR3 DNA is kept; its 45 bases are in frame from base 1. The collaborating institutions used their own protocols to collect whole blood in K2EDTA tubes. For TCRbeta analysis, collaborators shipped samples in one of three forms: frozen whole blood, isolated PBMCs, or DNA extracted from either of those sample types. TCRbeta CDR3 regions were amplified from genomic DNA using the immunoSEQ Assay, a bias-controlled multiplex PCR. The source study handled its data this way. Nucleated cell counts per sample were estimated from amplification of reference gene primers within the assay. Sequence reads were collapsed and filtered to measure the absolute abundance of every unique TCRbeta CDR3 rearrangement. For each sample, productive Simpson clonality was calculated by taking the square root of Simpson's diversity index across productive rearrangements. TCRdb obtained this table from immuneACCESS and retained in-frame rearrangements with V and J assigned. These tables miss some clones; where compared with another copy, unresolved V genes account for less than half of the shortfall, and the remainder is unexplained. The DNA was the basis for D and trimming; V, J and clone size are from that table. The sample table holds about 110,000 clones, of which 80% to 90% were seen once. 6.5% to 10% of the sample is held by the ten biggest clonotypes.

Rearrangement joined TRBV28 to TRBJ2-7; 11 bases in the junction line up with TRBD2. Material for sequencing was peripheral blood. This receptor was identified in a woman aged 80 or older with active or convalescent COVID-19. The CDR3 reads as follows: CASSLAGGSSYEQYF. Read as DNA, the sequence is TGTGCCAGCAGTCTAGCGGGAGGTAGCTCCTACGAGCAGTACTTC.